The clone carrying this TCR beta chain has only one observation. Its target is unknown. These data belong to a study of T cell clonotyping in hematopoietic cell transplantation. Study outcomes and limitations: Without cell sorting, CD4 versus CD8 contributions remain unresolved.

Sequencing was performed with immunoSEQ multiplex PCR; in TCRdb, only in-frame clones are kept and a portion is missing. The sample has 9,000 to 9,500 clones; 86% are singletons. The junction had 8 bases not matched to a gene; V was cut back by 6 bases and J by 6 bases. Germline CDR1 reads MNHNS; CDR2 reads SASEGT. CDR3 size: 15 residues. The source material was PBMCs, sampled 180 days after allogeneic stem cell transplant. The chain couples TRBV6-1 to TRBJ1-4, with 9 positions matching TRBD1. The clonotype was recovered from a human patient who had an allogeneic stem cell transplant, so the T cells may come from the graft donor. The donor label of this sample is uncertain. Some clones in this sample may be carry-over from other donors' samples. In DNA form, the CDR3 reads TGTGCCAGCAGACAGCCGGGACAGGGAGATGAAAAACTGTTTTTT. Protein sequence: CASRQPGQGDEKLFF.